One sample yielded the 29 T cell receptor beta chains listed below, sequenced in a study of blood T cell repertoires in COVID-19. Sequencing was performed with immunoSEQ multiplex PCR; in TCRdb, only in-frame clones are kept and a portion is missing. The table lists about 160,000 clones, roughly 84% of them singletons. The sample comprised PBMCs or T cells enriched from blood (not recorded which). These receptors all stem from a man aged 55 to 70 who had recovered from COVID-19.

This clone has a single count. The chain is built from TRBV28 and TRBJ2-5, with TRBD2 as a possible D gene (6 bases). This CDR3 contains 14 residues. V was clipped by 6 bases and J by 2 bases, with 13 bases between them. CDR1 and CDR2 (germline): MDHEN, SYDVKM. DNA of the CDR3: TGTGCCAGCAGCCCGGACTACGGGCAAGAGACCCAGTACTTC. Its translation is CASSPDYGQETQYF.

DNA for the CDR3: TGTGCCAGTAGCATCCGGGACAGGGGTGAAAAACTGTTTTTT. Its translation is CASSIRDRGEKLFF. The gene calls are TRBV19 and TRBJ1-4, with 10 positions matching TRBD1. In germline, CDR1 is LNHDA, CDR2 SQIVND (reference sequence). The CDR3 totals 14 residues. V trimming: 6 bases; J trimming: 7 bases; junction bases outside the gene matches: 5.

V usage is TRBV19 and J usage is TRBJ1-2, with TRBD1 identical over 7 bases. The ends lost 1 base at V and 4 bases at J; junction bases unmatched: 3. The CDR3 contains 14 residues. Per germline, CDR1 LNHDA and CDR2 SQIVND (reference sequence). Here the CDR3 reads CASSIAGQTYGYTF. DNA of the CDR3: TGTGCCAGTAGTATAGCGGGACAGACCTATGGCTACACCTTC. The full variable domain, its missing parts supplied by reference TRBV19 and TRBJ1-2, is DGGITQSPKYLFRKEGQNVTLSCEQNLNHDAMYWYRQDPGQGLRLIYYSQIVNDFQKGDIAEGYSVSREKKESFPLTVTSAQKNPTAFYLCASSIAGQTYGYTFGSGTRLTVV.

In its sample, this clone was seen a few times. The chain links TRBV18 to TRBJ1-3; D not certain. There are 15 residues in the CDR3. The V gene's germline CDR1 is KGHSH and CDR2 LQKENI. V lost 6 bases and J lost 1, with 13 bases in between. The CDR3: CASSPGRESGNTIYF. CDR3 DNA sequence: TGTGCCAGCTCGCCAGGACGGGAATCTGGAAACACCATATATTTT.

This clone was recorded once. This chain uses TRBV10-3 with TRBJ2-2, with a tentative D call TRBD1 (7 bases). Between the trimmed V and J ends, which lost 5 bases and 6 bases, there was a span of 16 bases. CDR1 and CDR2 (germline): ENHRY, SYGVKD. This CDR3 spans 15 amino acids. The CDR3 bases are TGTGCCATCAGTAGGGGGCAGGGAGGCGCCGGGGAGCTGTTTTTT. This gives the protein CAISRGQGGAGELFF.

The rearrangement links TRBV28 to TRBJ2-2, with TRBD1 matching 8 bases. Germline CDR1 MDHEN, CDR2 SYDVKM. CDR3 length: 15 residues. Trimming took 9 bases from V and 1 from J; bases not matched to a gene: 7. CDR3 loop: CASYSGTGNTGELFF. The CDR3 coding sequence is TGTGCCAGTTACTCCGGGACAGGGAACACCGGGGAGCTGTTTTTT. The entire variable domain, with the rest obtained from reference TRBV28 and TRBJ2-2, is as follows: DVKVTQSSRYLVKRTGEKVFLECVQDMDHENMFWYRQDPGLGLRLIYFSYDVKMKEKGDIPEGYSVSREKKERFSLILESASTNQTSMYLCASYSGTGNTGELFFGEGSRLTVL.

This clone has a handful of counts. The V gene is TRBV5-1, the J gene TRBJ2-5, with TRBD1 matching over 9 bases. V shed 2 bases, J shed 2 bases, and the junction held 7 bases outside the gene matches. This CDR3 has 16 amino acids. CDR1 and CDR2 (germline): SGHRS, YFSETQ. CDR3 protein: CASSLGGQGGQETQYF. CDR3 DNA sequence: TGCGCCAGCAGCTTAGGGGGACAGGGTGGTCAAGAGACCCAGTACTTC. Filled out from reference TRBV5-1 and TRBJ2-5, the complete variable domain reads KAGVTQTPRYLIKTRGQQVTLSCSPISGHRSVSWYQQTPGQGLQFLFEYFSETQRNKGNFPGRFSGRQFSNSRSEMNVSTLELGDSALYLCASSLGGQGGQETQYFGPGTRLLVL.

The chain recombines TRBV5-1 with TRBJ1-6; D is undetermined. The CDR3 loop spans 18 amino acids. The V end was cut by 0 bases, the J end by 6 bases, with 19 bases between. From germline, CDR1 is SGHRS and CDR2 YFSETQ. CDR3 protein: CASSLDSHRSRPNSPLHF. The CDR3 region has the DNA TGCGCCAGCAGCTTGGACAGCCATCGGTCCCGGCCTAATTCACCCCTCCACTTT.

This chain uses TRBV28 with TRBJ1-2, with a weak D call TRBD1 (6 bases). The germline V gene encodes CDR1 MDHEN and CDR2 SYDVKM. The V end was cut by 3 bases, the J end by 5 bases, with 16 bases between. The CDR3 sequence is 15 residues long. The CDR3 is CASSLSSGVWYGYTF. The CDR3 DNA is TGTGCCAGCAGTTTGAGCTCAGGGGTGTGGTATGGCTACACCTTC.

This clone was found once. The chain couples TRBV27 to TRBJ2-1; D is perhaps TRBD2 (5 bases). Looked up from germline, CDR1 is MNHEY and CDR2 is SMNVEV (reference sequence). Trimming pared 3 bases from V and 9 bases from J, leaving 15 bases between. The CDR3 totals 14 residues. The CDR3 region is CASSFGGLGSEQFF. CDR3 bases: TGTGCCAGCAGTTTCGGAGGCCTCGGTAGTGAGCAGTTCTTC.

This rearrangement joins TRBV18 to TRBJ1-6, with 7 nucleotides matching TRBD1. In germline, CDR1 is KGHSH, CDR2 LQKENI. Trimming cost V 3 bases and J 8 bases; bases outside gene matches: 1. The CDR3 is made up of 13 amino acids. The CDR3 region is CASSPQGDSPLHF. CDR3 sequence (DNA): TGTGCCAGCTCACCCCAGGGGGATTCACCCCTCCACTTT.

The CDR3 region has the DNA TGTGCCAGCAGCCAAGAACAGCGGGGGAGTAACACCGGGGAGCTGTTTTTT. The encoded protein is CASSQEQRGSNTGELFF. V and J are TRBV4-2 and TRBJ2-2, with 8 bases aligning to TRBD2. There are 17 residues in the CDR3. The V segment lost 0 bases and the J segment 2 bases; nucleotides outside the gene matches: 5. The germline V gene encodes CDR1 LGHNA and CDR2 YNFKEQ.

This clone was seen once. This chain joins TRBV24-1 and TRBJ1-5; TRBD1 agrees at 7 bases. The CDR3 runs 16 residues. The junction had 10 bases not matched to a gene; V was cut back by 4 bases and J by 5 bases. In germline, CDR1 is KGHDR, CDR2 SFDVKD. This CDR3 is CATSDRKGTAHQPQHF. The CDR3 region has the DNA TGTGCCACCAGTGACCGTAAGGGGACAGCTCATCAGCCCCAGCATTTT.

This clone was detected only once. The chain combines TRBV14 with TRBJ1-6, with no clear D. V gave up 1 base and J gave up 11 bases, with 9 bases separating them. CDR1 is SGHDN, CDR2 FVKESK, per germline. The CDR3 totals 13 residues. CDR3 nucleotide sequence: TGTGCCAGCAGCCAAGGTGCACAGACACCCCTCCACTTT. Amino acids: CASSQGAQTPLHF.

The chain employs TRBV19 and TRBJ2-3; TRBD2 matches at 10 bases. V shed 3 bases and J 14 bases; nucleotides not matched to a gene: 11. The CDR3 is made up of 14 amino acids. Germline-derived CDR1 and CDR2 are LNHDA and SQIVND (reference sequence). The CDR3 spells CASSIGQSGGASYF. CDR3 coding DNA: TGTGCCAGTAGTATTGGTCAGAGCGGGGGGGCGTCGTATTTT.

The V gene is TRBV6-5, the J gene TRBJ1-3; 7 nucleotides agree with TRBD1. V lost 3 bases to trimming and J lost 2 bases; unmatched junction nucleotides: 7. The CDR3 sequence is 16 residues long. CDR1 MNHEY and CDR2 SVGAGI come from the germline V gene. CDR3 DNA: TGTGCCAGCAGTTATGCCACAGGGGTGGCTGGAAACACCATATATTTT. Translating it yields CASSYATGVAGNTIYF.

CDR3 in amino acids: CASSPRTGRDSPLHF. The CDR3 nucleotides read TGTGCCAGCAGTCCGCGGACAGGGAGGGATTCACCCCTCCACTTT. This chain links TRBV28 with TRBJ1-6; TRBD1 agrees at 8 bases. The germline CDR1 and CDR2 sequences are MDHEN and SYDVKM. This CDR3 spans 15 amino acids. Unmatched junction bases numbered 8, after V lost 5 bases and J lost 8 bases.

The chain uses TRBV5-8 and TRBJ2-2; 8 positions agree with TRBD2. The V gene's germline CDR1 is SGHTS and CDR2 YDEGEE. With 4 bases clipped from V and 0 bases from J, the junction kept 8 bases outside the gene matches. The CDR3 spans 17 residues. CDR3 loop: CASSLRLGLANTGELFF. The CDR3 bases are TGTGCCAGCAGCCTGAGGCTGGGACTAGCGAACACCGGGGAGCTGTTTTTT.

J is TRBJ2-7 and V is TRBV30; 7 bases match TRBD1. After removal of 0 bases from V and 5 bases from J, the junction contained 4 bases not matched to a gene. The CDR3 runs to 13 residues. Germline CDR1 is GTSNPN and CDR2 is SVGIG (reference sequence). DNA of the CDR3: TGTGCCTGGAGTGTACGACAGGGTAACGAGCAGTACTTC. Its translation is CAWSVRQGNEQYF.

This clone has only one observation. The rearrangement links TRBV19 to TRBJ2-7; perhaps TRBD1 as D (6 bases). The ends were cut back, 1 base at V and 3 bases at J, with 10 bases in the middle. CDR1 is LNHDA, CDR2 SQIVND, per germline (reference sequence). The CDR3 consists of 14 residues. The CDR3 loop reads CASSIAGTFYEQYF. Written as DNA, the CDR3 is TGTGCCAGTAGTATAGCTGGGACATTCTACGAGCAGTACTTC. The whole variable domain, remainder taken from reference TRBV19 and TRBJ2-7, is DGGITQSPKYLFRKEGQNVTLSCEQNLNHDAMYWYRQDPGQGLRLIYYSQIVNDFQKGDIAEGYSVSREKKESFPLTVTSAQKNPTAFYLCASSIAGTFYEQYFGPGTRLTVT.

The chain has TRBV5-4 and TRBJ2-1; the D gene is possibly TRBD2 (7 bases). Trimming took off 0 bases at V and 8 bases at J, with 15 bases between the two ends. Germline values: CDR1 SGHNT, CDR2 YYREEE (reference sequence). The CDR3 has 15 amino acids. Here the CDR3 DNA reads TGTGCCAGCAGCTTGGAGGGGGGGGTCGGCTATGAGCAGTTCTTC. Amino acid sequence: CASSLEGGVGYEQFF.

The chain links TRBV6-1 to TRBJ2-7; TRBD2 might be the D (6 bases). The CDR3 has 15 residues. Trimming took 3 bases from V and 5 from J, leaving 17 bases between them. Germline V gene sequence: CDR1 MNHNS, CDR2 SASEGT. The CDR3 is CASSDPGTASDEQYF. CDR3 nucleotide sequence: TGTGCCAGCAGTGACCCGGGGACTGCGAGCGACGAGCAGTACTTC.

The CDR3 coding sequence is TGTGCCAGCATAATGGGCAGGATGAACACTGAAGCTTTCTTT. It codes for CASIMGRMNTEAFF. The V gene is TRBV2, the J gene TRBJ1-1; D ambiguous. The V end lost 7 bases, the J end lost 0 bases, and 12 bases lay between the germline ends. The CDR3 consists of 14 residues. Per the germline V gene, CDR1 is SNHLY and CDR2 is FYNNEI.

The chain has TRBV10-3 and TRBJ1-2, with 10 bases fitting TRBD1. The CDR3 runs 15 residues. Looked up from germline, CDR1 is ENHRY and CDR2 is SYGVKD. V trimming: 0 bases; J trimming: 3 bases; junction bases outside the gene matches: 1. The CDR3 is CAISESGTGDYGYTF. CDR3 nucleotide sequence: TGTGCCATCAGTGAGTCAGGGACAGGGGACTATGGCTACACCTTC.

This clone was counted between two and nine times. The chain uses TRBV7-9 and TRBJ2-2; 8 bases are shared with TRBD1. V was pared by 4 bases and J by 3 bases, with 7 bases of the junction left unmatched. The CDR3 spans 16 residues. Germline V CDR1 and CDR2: SEHNR, FQNEAQ (reference sequence). The CDR3 loop is CASSSYQGADTGELFF. CDR3 nucleotides: TGTGCCAGCAGCTCATACCAGGGGGCGGACACCGGGGAGCTGTTTTTT.

The sample holds one count of this clone. The chain combines TRBV29-1 with TRBJ2-5, with 14 bases aligning to TRBD2. The CDR3 is 20 residues long. The V gene end was trimmed by 3 bases and the J gene end by 4 bases; junction bases not matched to a gene: 19. Germline V gene sequence: CDR1 SQVTM, CDR2 ANQGSEA. The CDR3 is CSVDSPLPTSGRARGETQYF. The CDR3 nucleotides read TGCAGCGTTGACTCACCATTACCGACTAGCGGGAGGGCCAGGGGAGAGACCCAGTACTTC.

This clone turned up a few times. The chain is built from TRBV5-1 and TRBJ2-5; TRBD2 matches at 9 bases. V was clipped by 2 bases and J by 0 bases; unmatched bases: 5. Germline CDR1 SGHRS, CDR2 YFSETQ. The CDR3 length is 16 residues. CDR3 residues: CASSFISGGYQETQYF. DNA for the CDR3: TGCGCCAGCAGCTTTATCAGCGGGGGGTACCAAGAGACCCAGTACTTC.

The V gene is TRBV4-2, the J gene TRBJ1-6; 7 bases match TRBD1. CDR1 LGHNA and CDR2 YNFKEQ come from the germline V gene. Trimming at V came to 2 bases and at J to 5 bases, leaving 3 bases not matched to a gene. The length of the CDR3 is 15 residues. The CDR3 DNA reads TGTGCCAGCAGCCAACTCACAGGGGATAATTCACCCCTCCACTTT. Amino acid sequence: CASSQLTGDNSPLHF.

The chain couples TRBV7-9 to TRBJ2-1, with TRBD1 matching 7 bases. Trimming cost V 2 bases and J 5 bases; bases outside gene matches: 9. CDR1 is SEHNR, CDR2 FQNEAQ, per germline (reference sequence). CDR3 length: 16 residues. CDR3 sequence reads: CASSLLGTARHNEQFF. Here the CDR3 DNA reads TGTGCCAGCAGCTTATTGGGGACAGCGAGACACAATGAGCAGTTCTTC. The full variable domain, rest sourced from reference TRBV7-9 and TRBJ2-1, is DTGVSQNPRHKITKRGQNVTFRCDPISEHNRLYWYRQTLGQGPEFLTYFQNEAQLEKSRLLSDRFSAERPKGSFSTLEIQRTEQGDSAMYLCASSLLGTARHNEQFFGPGTRLTVL.